The T cell receptor (beta chain) described here comes from a study of cytomegalovirus exposure and HLA in healthy donors. The CDR3 totals 12 residues. The V end lost 3 bases, the J end lost 4 bases, and 6 bases lay between the germline ends. The germline gives CDR1 KGHSH, CDR2 LQKENI. Details on this clone: Its target is not known.

Study-level points and caveats: Later genetic work tied a missense DCLRE1C variant to beta-chain V and J trimming. Highly shared variants forming one cluster were likely a sequencing artifact.

The PCR made use of 60 Vbeta and 13 Jbeta primers. The assay was immunoSEQ multiplex PCR, and TCRdb's table has in-frame clones only and misses some. The sample comprises nearly 200,000 clones, roughly 80% of which are singletons, and over 2% rests with the top ten. This chain links TRBV18 with TRBJ2-5; unclear D gene. The sequence came from a woman aged 25 to 39 in good health and CMV-seropositive. Sequencing was performed on PBMCs. CDR3 sequence (DNA): TGTGCCAGCTCACCCCTCCTAGAGACCCAGTACTTC. This codes for CASSPLLETQYF.